This entry lists 13 T cell receptor beta chains sequenced from one sample in a study of blood T cell repertoires in COVID-19. Method: immunoSEQ multiplex PCR; TCRdb's copy keeps in-frame clones and lacks some. The sample holds 150,000 to 180,000 clones, around 84% seen once. Sequenced material: peripheral blood. The source is a man at least 80 years old with acute or convalescent COVID-19.

The rearrangement joins TRBV10-2 to TRBJ1-5; D unclear. The CDR3 extends over 14 amino acids. Germline V gene sequence: CDR1 WSHSY, CDR2 SAAADI. V was pared by 4 bases and J by 1 base, with 8 bases between. The CDR3 is CASSGSRSNQPQHF. The CDR3 nucleotides read TGCGCCAGCAGTGGGAGTAGGAGCAATCAGCCCCAGCATTTT.

The chain employs TRBV9 and TRBJ2-3, with 9 bases matching TRBD2. Per the germline V gene, CDR1 is SGDLS and CDR2 is YYNGEE. After removal of 0 bases from V and 10 bases from J, the junction contained 0 bases not matched to a gene. The CDR3 sequence is 12 residues long. CDR3 region: CASSVGLAAQYF. CDR3 in DNA: TGTGCCAGCAGCGTAGGACTAGCGGCGCAGTATTTT.

This clone was observed once. The J gene is TRBJ2-3, the V gene TRBV5-1, with TRBD2 identical over 11 bases. V was clipped by 3 bases and J by 6 bases; unmatched bases: 15. The CDR3 extends over 18 amino acids. Germline CDR1 SGHRS, CDR2 YFSETQ. CDR3 protein: CASSSQPLAGGQMDTQYF. CDR3 nucleotide sequence: TGCGCCAGCAGCTCTCAACCTTTAGCGGGGGGGCAAATGGATACGCAGTATTTT.

The CDR3 DNA sequence: TGTGCCATACTCCTCGCCCCGGGAATGAACACTGAAGCTTTCTTT. As protein: CAILLAPGMNTEAFF. The V call is TRBV6-6, the J call TRBJ1-1; D ambiguous. Per the germline V gene, CDR1 is MNHNY and CDR2 is SVGAGI (reference sequence). The CDR3 loop spans 15 amino acids. Trimming removed 10 bases from V and 0 bases from J, with 18 bases in between.

In its sample, this clone was seen a few times. The rearrangement links TRBV7-2 to TRBJ1-1; possibly TRBD1 for D (5 bases). The CDR3 contains 14 residues. V lost 5 bases and J 1 base, leaving 11 bases between the germline ends. In germline, CDR1 is SGHTA, CDR2 FQGNSA. The CDR3 DNA follows: TGTGCCAGCAGCCGCTTGACAGCGAACACTGAAGCTTTCTTT. Its protein is CASSRLTANTEAFF.

The count of this clone is one. V usage is TRBV4-2 and J usage is TRBJ2-5; D possibly corresponds to TRBD2 (6 bases). The CDR3 loop spans 14 amino acids. V lost 0 bases to trimming and J lost 7 bases, with 12 bases between them. Germline CDR1 and CDR2: LGHNA and YNFKEQ. The CDR3 spells CASSQEEGPGTQYF. In DNA form, the CDR3 reads TGTGCCAGCAGCCAAGAGGAGGGGCCAGGGACCCAGTACTTC.

Comment on this clone: Mismatch with germline at one junction end may stem from a read error. The V gene is TRBV6-2 or TRBV6-3, the J gene TRBJ1-2; no definite D call. The CDR3 covers 12 residues. Germline V gene sequence: CDR1 MNHEY, CDR2 SVGEGT. As DNA, the CDR3 is TGTGCCAGCAGTTACACGGTGGGCCCCAATTCCTTC. This gives the protein CASSYTVGPNSF.

The rearrangement links TRBV19 to TRBJ2-7; the match to TRBD2 covers 8 bases. CDR1 and CDR2 from the germline V gene are LNHDA and SQIVND (reference sequence). Trimming at V came to 5 bases and at J to 8 bases, leaving 14 bases not matched to a gene. This CDR3 has 15 amino acids. The CDR3: CASSSSSGGGVQQYF. The DNA of the CDR3 is TGTGCCAGTAGTTCCTCGAGCGGGGGAGGAGTGCAGCAGTACTTC.

The chain has TRBV21-1 and TRBJ1-1; whether TRBD1, the table's D call, matches the DNA was not checked. TRBV21-1 corresponds to a pseudogene. The CDR3 contains 14 residues. The CDR3, as DNA: TGTGCCAGCTCGCAGGGTAGGGGCCGCACTGAAGCTTTCTTT. Encoded protein: CASSQGRGRTEAFF.

The chain joins TRBV5-6 to TRBJ2-6; D is undetermined. The CDR3 runs 15 residues. Trimming removed 4 bases at V and 0 bases at J, with 8 bases between. Germline lookup yields CDR1 SGHDT and CDR2 YYEEEE. DNA for the CDR3: TGTGCCAGCAGCAAAGGAGACTCTGGGGCCAACGTCCTGACTTTC. Translated: CASSKGDSGANVLTF.

The CDR3 nucleotides read TGTGCCAGCAGCGTAGCCCCCCTAACCTACACTGAAGCTTTCTTT. Amino acid sequence: CASSVAPLTYTEAFF. The rearrangement links TRBV9 to TRBJ1-1; D remains ambiguous. Germline values: CDR1 SGDLS, CDR2 YYNGEE. V lost 0 bases and J lost 3, with 12 bases in between. The CDR3 covers 15 residues.

This clone came up a few times. This sample includes further DNA sequences coding for the same CDR3. V is TRBV19 and J is TRBJ1-5; 7 bases map to TRBD1. The germline V gene has CDR1 LNHDA and CDR2 SQIVND (reference sequence). Trimming took 2 bases from V and 0 from J; bases not matched to a gene: 7. There are 17 residues in the CDR3. CDR3 protein: CASSIRGGSYSNQPQHF. The CDR3 coding sequence is TGTGCCAGTAGTATACGAGGGGGCAGTTATAGCAATCAGCCCCAGCATTTT.

The chain carries TRBV29-1 and TRBJ2-2; D possibly corresponds to TRBD2 (6 bases). Per germline, CDR1 SQVTM and CDR2 ANQGSEA. V was trimmed by 5 bases and J by 6 bases, leaving 19 bases between them. This CDR3 is built from 15 residues. CDR3 sequence: CSVCSQVGGAGELFF. In DNA form, the CDR3 reads TGCAGCGTTTGTTCCCAGGTCGGCGGGGCCGGGGAGCTGTTTTTT.